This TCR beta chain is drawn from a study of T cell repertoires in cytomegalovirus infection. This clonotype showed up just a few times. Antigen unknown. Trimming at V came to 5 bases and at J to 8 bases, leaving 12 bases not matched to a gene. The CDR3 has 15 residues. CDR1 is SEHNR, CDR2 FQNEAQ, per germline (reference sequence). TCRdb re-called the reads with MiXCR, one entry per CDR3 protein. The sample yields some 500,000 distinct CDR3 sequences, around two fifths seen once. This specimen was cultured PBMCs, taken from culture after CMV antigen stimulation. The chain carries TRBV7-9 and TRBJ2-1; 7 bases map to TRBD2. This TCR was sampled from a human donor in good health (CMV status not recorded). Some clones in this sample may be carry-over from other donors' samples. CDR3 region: CASSPARGVMDEQFF. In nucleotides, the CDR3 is TGTGCCAGCAGCCCGGCACGGGGGGTTATGGATGAGCAGTTCTTC.